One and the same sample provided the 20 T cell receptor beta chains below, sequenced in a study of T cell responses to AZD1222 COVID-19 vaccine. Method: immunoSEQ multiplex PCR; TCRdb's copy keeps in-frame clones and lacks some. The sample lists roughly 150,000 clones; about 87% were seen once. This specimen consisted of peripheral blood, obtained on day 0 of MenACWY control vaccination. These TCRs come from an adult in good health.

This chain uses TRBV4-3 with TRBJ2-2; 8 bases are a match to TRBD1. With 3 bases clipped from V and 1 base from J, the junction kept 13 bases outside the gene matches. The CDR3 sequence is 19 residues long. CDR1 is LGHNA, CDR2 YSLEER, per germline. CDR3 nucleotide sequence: TGCGCCAGCAGCCAGTTTCACTTTCCGGGACAGGTGAACACCGGGGAGCTGTTTTTT. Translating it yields CASSQFHFPGQVNTGELFF.

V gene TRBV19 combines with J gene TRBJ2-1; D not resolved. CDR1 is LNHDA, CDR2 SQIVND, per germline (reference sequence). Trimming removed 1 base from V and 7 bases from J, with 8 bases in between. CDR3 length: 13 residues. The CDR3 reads CASSIGLENEQFF. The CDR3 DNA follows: TGTGCCAGTAGTATAGGTCTCGAAAATGAGCAGTTCTTC.

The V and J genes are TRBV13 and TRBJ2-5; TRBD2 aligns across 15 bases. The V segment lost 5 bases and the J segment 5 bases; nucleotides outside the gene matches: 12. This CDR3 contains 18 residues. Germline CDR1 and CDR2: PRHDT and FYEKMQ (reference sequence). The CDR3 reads CASSGPRTSGRAGETQYF. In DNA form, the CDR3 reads TGTGCCAGCAGCGGACCAAGGACTAGCGGGAGGGCCGGCGAGACCCAGTACTTC.

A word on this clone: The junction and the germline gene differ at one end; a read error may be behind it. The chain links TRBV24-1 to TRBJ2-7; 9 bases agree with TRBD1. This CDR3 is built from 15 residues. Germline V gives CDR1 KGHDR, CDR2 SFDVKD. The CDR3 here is CVTSDSGQGGREQYF. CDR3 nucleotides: TGTGTCACCAGTGATTCGGGACAGGGAGGTCGAGAGCAGTACTTC.

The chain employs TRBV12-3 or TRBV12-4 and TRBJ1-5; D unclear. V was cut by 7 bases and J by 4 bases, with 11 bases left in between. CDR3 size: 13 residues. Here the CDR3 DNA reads TGTGCCAGCACCCATGGACGGAATCAGCCCCAGCATTTT. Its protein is CASTHGRNQPQHF.

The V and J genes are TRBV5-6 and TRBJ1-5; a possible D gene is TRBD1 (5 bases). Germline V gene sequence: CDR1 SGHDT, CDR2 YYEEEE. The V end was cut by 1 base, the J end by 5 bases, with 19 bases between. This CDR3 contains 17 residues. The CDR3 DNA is TGTGCCAGCAGCTTGTATATGGGGCCCAGAACCCATCAGCCCCAGCATTTT. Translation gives CASSLYMGPRTHQPQHF.

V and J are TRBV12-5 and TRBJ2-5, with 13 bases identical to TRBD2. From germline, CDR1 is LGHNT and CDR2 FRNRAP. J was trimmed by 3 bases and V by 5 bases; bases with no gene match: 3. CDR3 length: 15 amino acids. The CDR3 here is CASGRGTSGEETQYF. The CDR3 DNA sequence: TGTGCTAGTGGTCGCGGGACTAGCGGGGAAGAGACCCAGTACTTC.

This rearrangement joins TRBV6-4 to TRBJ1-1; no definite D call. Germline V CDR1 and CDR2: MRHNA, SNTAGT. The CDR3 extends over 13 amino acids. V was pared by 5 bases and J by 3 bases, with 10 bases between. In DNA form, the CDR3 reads TGTGCCAGCAGTCTCACGGGTGACACTGAAGCTTTCTTT. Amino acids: CASSLTGDTEAFF.

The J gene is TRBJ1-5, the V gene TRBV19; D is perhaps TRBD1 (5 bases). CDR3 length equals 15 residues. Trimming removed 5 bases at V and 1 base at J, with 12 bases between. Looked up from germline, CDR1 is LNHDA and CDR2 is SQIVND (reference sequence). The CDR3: CASSSMGGSNQPQHF. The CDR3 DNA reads TGTGCCAGTAGTTCCATGGGGGGAAGCAATCAGCCCCAGCATTTT. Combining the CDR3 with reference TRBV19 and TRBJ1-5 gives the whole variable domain DGGITQSPKYLFRKEGQNVTLSCEQNLNHDAMYWYRQDPGQGLRLIYYSQIVNDFQKGDIAEGYSVSREKKESFPLTVTSAQKNPTAFYLCASSSMGGSNQPQHFGDGTRLSIL.

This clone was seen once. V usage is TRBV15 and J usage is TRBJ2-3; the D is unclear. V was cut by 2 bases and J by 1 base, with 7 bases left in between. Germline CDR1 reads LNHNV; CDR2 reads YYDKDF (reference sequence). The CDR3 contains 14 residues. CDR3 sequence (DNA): TGTGCCACCAGCAGACCCCTGGGCACAGATACGCAGTATTTT. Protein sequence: CATSRPLGTDTQYF.

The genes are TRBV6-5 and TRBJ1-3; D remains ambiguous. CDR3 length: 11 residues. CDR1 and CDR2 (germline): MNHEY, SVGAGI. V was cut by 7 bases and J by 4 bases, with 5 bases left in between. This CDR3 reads CASTRGNTIYF. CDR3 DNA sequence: TGTGCCAGCACGAGAGGAAACACCATATATTTT.

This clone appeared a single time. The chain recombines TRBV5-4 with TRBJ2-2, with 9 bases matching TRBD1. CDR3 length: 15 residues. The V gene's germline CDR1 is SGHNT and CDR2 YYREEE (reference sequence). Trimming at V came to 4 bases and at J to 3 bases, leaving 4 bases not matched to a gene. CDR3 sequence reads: CASSVGTGYTGELFF. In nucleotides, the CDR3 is TGTGCCAGCAGCGTAGGGACAGGGTACACCGGGGAGCTGTTTTTT.

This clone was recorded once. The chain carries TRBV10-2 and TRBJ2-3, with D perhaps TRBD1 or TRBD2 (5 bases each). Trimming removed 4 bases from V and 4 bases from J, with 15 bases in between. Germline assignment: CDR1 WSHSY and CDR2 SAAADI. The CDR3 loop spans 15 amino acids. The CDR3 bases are TGCGCCAGCAGTGGGGTAGGGGACGTATCAGATACGCAGTATTTT. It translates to CASSGVGDVSDTQYF.

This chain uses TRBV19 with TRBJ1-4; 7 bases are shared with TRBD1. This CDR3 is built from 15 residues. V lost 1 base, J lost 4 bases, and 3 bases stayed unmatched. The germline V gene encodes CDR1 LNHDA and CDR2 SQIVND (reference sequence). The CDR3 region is CASSIGDSHNEKLFF. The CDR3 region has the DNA TGTGCCAGTAGTATAGGGGACAGCCATAATGAAAAACTGTTTTTT.

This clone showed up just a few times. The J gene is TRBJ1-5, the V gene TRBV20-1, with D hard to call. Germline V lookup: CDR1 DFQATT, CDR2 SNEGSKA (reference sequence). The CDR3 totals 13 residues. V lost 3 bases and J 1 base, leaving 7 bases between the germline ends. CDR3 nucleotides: TGCAGTGCTAGTCTCACAAGCAATCAGCCCCAGCATTTT. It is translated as CSASLTSNQPQHF.

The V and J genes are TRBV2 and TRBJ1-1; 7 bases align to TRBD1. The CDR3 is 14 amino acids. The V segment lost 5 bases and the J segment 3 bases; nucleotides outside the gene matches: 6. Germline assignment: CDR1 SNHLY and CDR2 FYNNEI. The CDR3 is CASSLTGADTEAFF. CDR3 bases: TGTGCCAGCAGTCTTACAGGGGCGGACACTGAAGCTTTCTTT.

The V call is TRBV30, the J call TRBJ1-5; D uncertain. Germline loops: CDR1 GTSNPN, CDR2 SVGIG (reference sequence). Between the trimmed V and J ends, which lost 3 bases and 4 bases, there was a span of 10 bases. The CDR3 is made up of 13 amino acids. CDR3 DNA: TGTGCCTGGAGCCTTCTGAGGAATCAGCCCCAGCATTTT. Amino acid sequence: CAWSLLRNQPQHF.

CDR3 nucleotide sequence: TGTGCCAGCAGTTTACAAGGGGCGCAGAACACCGGGGAGCTGTTTTTT. Protein sequence: CASSLQGAQNTGELFF. This chain connects TRBV27 to TRBJ2-2; TRBD1 is a possible D gene (5 bases). Looked up from germline, CDR1 is MNHEY and CDR2 is SMNVEV (reference sequence). The ends were cut back, 2 bases at V and 1 base at J, with 11 bases in the middle. This CDR3 has 16 residues.

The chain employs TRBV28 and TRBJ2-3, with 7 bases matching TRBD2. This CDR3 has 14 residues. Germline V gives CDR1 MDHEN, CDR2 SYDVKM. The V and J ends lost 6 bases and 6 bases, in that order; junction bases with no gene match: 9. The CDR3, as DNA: TGTGCCAGCAGCCAATCGACTAGCATGGATACGCAGTATTTT. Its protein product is CASSQSTSMDTQYF.

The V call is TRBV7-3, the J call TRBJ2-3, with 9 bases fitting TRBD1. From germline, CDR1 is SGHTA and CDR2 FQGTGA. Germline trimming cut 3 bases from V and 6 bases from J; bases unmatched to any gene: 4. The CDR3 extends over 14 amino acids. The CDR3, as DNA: TGTGCCAGCAGCTTCACAGGGGGCTTGGATACGCAGTATTTT. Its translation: CASSFTGGLDTQYF.